These 28 T cell receptor beta chains share one sample of origin, sequenced in a study of shared clonotypes between healthy human individuals. Sequenced by immunoSEQ multiplex PCR; TCRdb stores in-frame clones only, minus some. This table holds hundreds of thousands of clones, approximately 95% found once. The naive CD8 fraction comprised CD45RO-negative cells positively selected for CCR7 and excluded terminally differentiated effector memory CD45RA+ cells. The sequenced sample consisted of naive CD8+ T cells sorted from blood. Receptors originate from a woman between 25 and 40 years old in good health.

The chain is built from TRBV29-1 and TRBJ2-7, with TRBD2 matching 10 bases. The CDR3 is 13 amino acids. V was clipped by 3 bases and J by 2 bases; unmatched bases: 1. Germline CDR1 reads SQVTM; CDR2 reads ANQGSEA. The CDR3 sequence is CSVDTSGAYEQYF. The CDR3 DNA is TGCAGCGTTGATACTAGCGGGGCCTACGAGCAGTACTTC.

This chain joins TRBV19 and TRBJ1-5; D is unclear. CDR1 and CDR2 (germline): LNHDA, SQIVND (reference sequence). The CDR3 is made up of 16 amino acids. Trimming cost V 3 bases and J 3 bases, with 15 bases left between them. The CDR3 nucleotides read TGTGCCAGTAGTATTTGGAGAGACAAATTCAATCAGCCCCAGCATTTT. The encoded protein is CASSIWRDKFNQPQHF.

CDR3 nucleotides: TGTGCCAGTAGTAGGGGGGGACTAGCGGGAGCCTACGAGCAGTACTTC. Translation gives CASSRGGLAGAYEQYF. The V call is TRBV19, the J call TRBJ2-7; 14 positions agree with TRBD2. CDR1 LNHDA and CDR2 SQIVND come from the germline V gene (reference sequence). Trimming at V came to 4 bases and at J to 2 bases, leaving 4 bases not matched to a gene. The length of the CDR3 is 16 residues.

The rearrangement uses TRBV6-9 and TRBJ2-3; unclear D gene. The CDR3 is 13 amino acids. CDR1 and CDR2 from the germline V gene are MNHGY and SVAAGI. Between the trimmed V and J ends, which lost 3 bases and 5 bases, there was a span of 9 bases. The CDR3 DNA reads as TGTGCCAGCAGTTACTCCCGGGTAGATACGCAGTATTTT. Amino acid sequence: CASSYSRVDTQYF.

The chain employs TRBV10-3 and TRBJ1-5; D is perhaps TRBD1 (6 bases). V lost 3 bases and J lost 2, with 11 bases in between. The germline V gene encodes CDR1 ENHRY and CDR2 SYGVKD. The CDR3 length is 15 residues. CDR3 residues: CAISDKKGGNQPQHF. The CDR3 region has the DNA TGTGCCATCAGTGATAAAAAGGGGGGCAATCAGCCCCAGCATTTT.

The rearrangement links TRBV19 to TRBJ2-7; 9 bases line up with TRBD2. After removal of 5 bases from V and 2 bases from J, the junction contained 7 bases not matched to a gene. This CDR3 is built from 15 residues. Germline lookup yields CDR1 LNHDA and CDR2 SQIVND (reference sequence). CDR3 sequence: CASSPGLATAYEQYF. CDR3 nucleotide sequence: TGTGCCAGTAGTCCAGGACTAGCGACGGCCTACGAGCAGTACTTC.

The chain carries TRBV19 and TRBJ2-7, with 7 bases identical to TRBD2. This CDR3 has 14 amino acids. Germline-derived CDR1 and CDR2 are LNHDA and SQIVND (reference sequence). After removal of 7 bases from V and 3 bases from J, the junction contained 9 bases not matched to a gene. The CDR3, as DNA: TGTGCCAGTACCCCTAGCGGAAACTACTACGAGCAGTACTTC. Encoded protein: CASTPSGNYYEQYF.

CDR3 nucleotide sequence: TGTGCCAGCAGCCAAGAAGAAGCGGGAGGGGGTGATACGCAGTATTTT. This codes for CASSQEEAGGGDTQYF. The chain is built from TRBV4-2 and TRBJ2-3; 10 bases line up with TRBD2. The CDR3 runs to 16 residues. Germline CDR1 LGHNA, CDR2 YNFKEQ. V dropped 0 bases and J dropped 6; count of bases not matched to a gene: 6.

The rearrangement uses TRBV19 and TRBJ1-1; perhaps TRBD1 as D (6 bases). Germline V gene lookup returns CDR1 LNHDA and CDR2 SQIVND (reference sequence). Trimming left V 6 bases short and J 0 bases short, with 14 bases between. The CDR3 totals 15 residues. The CDR3 coding sequence is TGTGCCAGTAGCCCTCGGACAGAGATGAACACTGAAGCTTTCTTT. It specifies CASSPRTEMNTEAFF.

The chain is built from TRBV4-1 and TRBJ2-3; D unresolved. This CDR3 is 15 amino acids long. CDR1 and CDR2 (germline): MGHRA, YSYEKL. V shed 5 bases and J shed 2 bases, with 14 bases lying between them. The CDR3 sequence: CASSVQTASTDTQYF. Written as DNA, the CDR3 is TGCGCCAGCAGCGTACAAACGGCCTCCACAGATACGCAGTATTTT.

The J gene is TRBJ2-1, the V gene TRBV7-9; unclear D gene. With 5 bases removed from V and 5 bases from J, the gap between germline ends came to 10 bases. The V gene's germline CDR1 is SEHNR and CDR2 FQNEAQ (reference sequence). The CDR3 extends over 13 amino acids. This chain's CDR3 is CASSASSHNEQFF. CDR3 DNA sequence: TGTGCCAGCAGCGCCAGTTCCCACAATGAGCAGTTCTTC.

The chain has TRBV7-2 and TRBJ2-1; weak D call: TRBD2 (6 bases). The V and J ends lost 4 bases and 1 base respectively, with 11 bases between them. This CDR3 is 15 amino acids long. Germline CDR1 SGHTA, CDR2 FQGNSA. CDR3 sequence: CASSSPRESYNEQFF. The CDR3 DNA reads as TGTGCCAGCAGCTCCCCCCGGGAGTCCTACAATGAGCAGTTCTTC.

Comment on this clone: Distinct nucleotide sequences in the sample also encode this CDR3. The genes are TRBV28 and TRBJ1-1, with TRBD1 matching 7 bases. CDR1 and CDR2 from the germline V gene are MDHEN and SYDVKM. V was pared by 6 bases and J by 1 base, with 5 bases of the junction left unmatched. The CDR3 sequence is 14 residues long. CDR3 sequence (DNA): TGTGCCAGCAGCTTGGGACAGACGAACACTGAAGCTTTCTTT. Translation: CASSLGQTNTEAFF.

The chain couples TRBV7-2 to TRBJ2-1; D perhaps matches TRBD1 (5 bases). The CDR3 runs 15 residues. V lost 3 bases, J lost 4 bases, and 13 bases lay in between. Germline V gives CDR1 SGHTA, CDR2 FQGNSA. The CDR3, as DNA: TGTGCCAGCAGCTTGGTCCCACACAGGTACAATGAGCAGTTCTTC. Its translation: CASSLVPHRYNEQFF.

The chain joins TRBV9 to TRBJ2-3; 7 bases fit TRBD2. The CDR3 spans 16 residues. V trimming: 3 bases; J trimming: 0 bases; junction bases outside the gene matches: 7. Germline loops: CDR1 SGDLS, CDR2 YYNGEE. The CDR3 loop is CASSAWGGTSTDTQYF. The CDR3 coding sequence is TGTGCCAGCAGCGCCTGGGGGGGGACTAGCACAGATACGCAGTATTTT.

The chain recombines TRBV14 with TRBJ2-5, with 10 bases fitting TRBD2. CDR1 and CDR2 (germline): SGHDN, FVKESK. Germline trimming cut 0 bases from V and 5 bases from J; bases unmatched to any gene: 6. The CDR3 extends over 16 amino acids. CDR3 sequence reads: CASSQDLLAGAETQYF. In DNA, the CDR3 is TGTGCCAGCAGCCAAGATCTTCTAGCGGGGGCGGAGACCCAGTACTTC.

J is TRBJ1-2 and V is TRBV25-1; TRBD1 might be the D (6 bases). CDR3 length equals 13 residues. Trimming pared 2 bases from V and 6 bases from J, leaving 10 bases between. Germline V gene lookup returns CDR1 MGHDK and CDR2 SYGVNS. The CDR3 nucleotides read TGTGCCAGCAGTGAACTCCGACAGGATGGCTACACCTTC. This encodes CASSELRQDGYTF.

This clone was seen a few times. The gene calls are TRBV4-2 and TRBJ2-7, with 7 nucleotides matching TRBD2. The CDR3 has 17 residues. From germline, CDR1 is LGHNA and CDR2 YNFKEQ. Trimming cost V 0 bases and J 0 bases; bases outside gene matches: 8. CDR3 sequence (DNA): TGTGCCAGCAGCCAAGATAGCTTCCTAGCGGCCTCCTACGAGCAGTACTTC. Translation: CASSQDSFLAASYEQYF.

This clone was detected only once. J is TRBJ1-2 and V is TRBV27; D is possibly TRBD1 (5 bases). Trimming shortened V by 2 bases and J by 7 bases, and 8 bases separated the two germline ends. This CDR3 is 12 amino acids long. Per the germline V gene, CDR1 is MNHEY and CDR2 is SMNVEV (reference sequence). The CDR3 DNA follows: TGTGCCAGCAGTTTAATTGGGGGTGGCTACACCTTC. Protein: CASSLIGGGYTF.

This chain uses TRBV11-3 with TRBJ2-7; perhaps TRBD2 as D (6 bases). Germline V gene data show CDR1 as SGHNT and CDR2 as YENEEA. V was trimmed by 7 bases and J by 7 bases, leaving 11 bases between them. The CDR3 extends over 11 amino acids. CDR3 amino acids: CASTHAGEQYF. CDR3 bases: TGTGCCAGCACCCATGCGGGGGAGCAGTACTTC.

Comment on this clone: The sample has other DNA sequences that encode this CDR3 too. This chain uses TRBV2 with TRBJ2-7; the D is unclear. CDR3 size: 11 residues. The V gene lost 4 bases and the J gene lost 3 bases, with 4 bases spanning the gap. Per germline, CDR1 SNHLY and CDR2 FYNNEI. CDR3 sequence: CASSGSYEQYF. For the CDR3, the DNA is TGTGCCAGCAGTGGGAGCTACGAGCAGTACTTC.

The V and J genes are TRBV6-1 and TRBJ1-1, with 8 bases lining up with TRBD1. The CDR3 contains 10 residues. V dropped 5 bases and J dropped 13; count of bases not matched to a gene: 3. Germline V gives CDR1 MNHNS, CDR2 SASEGT. For the CDR3, the DNA is TGTGCCAGCAGTCCTGGACAGGGTTTCTTT. Protein product: CASSPGQGFF.

The CDR3 DNA sequence: TGTGCCAGCAGCTTAGATGTTCAAGCTTTCTTT. It translates to CASSLDVQAFF. The chain links TRBV13 to TRBJ1-1; D gene uncertain. The CDR3 loop spans 11 amino acids. Germline V gene sequence: CDR1 PRHDT, CDR2 FYEKMQ (reference sequence). Trimming left V 1 base short and J 9 bases short, with 6 bases between.

This clone has more than one count but fewer than ten. This chain links TRBV5-1 with TRBJ1-5; possibly TRBD1 for D (5 bases). Germline CDR1 reads SGHRS; CDR2 reads YFSETQ. The ends were cut back, 9 bases at V and 4 bases at J, with 14 bases in the middle. The CDR3 length is 13 residues. The CDR3 DNA follows: TGCGCCATCCCTAGGGGAAATAATCAGCCCCAGCATTTT. It is translated as CAIPRGNNQPQHF.

V gene TRBV6-6 combines with J gene TRBJ1-1; TRBD1 is a possible D gene (5 bases). Germline CDR1 and CDR2: MNHNY and SVGAGI (reference sequence). This CDR3 is built from 16 residues. V shed 7 bases and J shed 1 base, with 19 bases lying between them. The CDR3 coding sequence is TGTGCCAGCAAAGATGGGGTTCGGGGGACGAACACTGAAGCTTTCTTT. Translating it yields CASKDGVRGTNTEAFF.

The genes are TRBV29-1 and TRBJ2-7; 13 bases fit TRBD2. Looked up from germline, CDR1 is SQVTM and CDR2 is ANQGSEA. Germline trimming cut 6 bases from V and 2 bases from J; bases unmatched to any gene: 7. This CDR3 is built from 15 residues. CDR3 DNA sequence: TGCAGCGTAGGAACGGGACTAGCGGGGACCTACGAGCAGTACTTC. It is translated as CSVGTGLAGTYEQYF.

The genes are TRBV14 and TRBJ2-3; D unclear. V dropped 4 bases and J dropped 2 bases, with 4 bases sitting between them. Germline lookup yields CDR1 SGHDN and CDR2 FVKESK. The CDR3 runs 12 residues. This chain's CDR3 is CASSPITDTQYF. The DNA of the CDR3 is TGTGCCAGCAGCCCAATCACAGATACGCAGTATTTT.

This rearrangement joins TRBV5-1 to TRBJ2-1; TRBD2 agrees at 8 bases. The V segment lost 3 bases and the J segment 5 bases; nucleotides outside the gene matches: 7. CDR1 and CDR2 from the germline V gene are SGHRS and YFSETQ. The CDR3 spans 15 residues. Written as DNA, the CDR3 is TGCGCCAGCAGCTCCATAGCGGGATCGAACAATGAGCAGTTCTTC. This codes for CASSSIAGSNNEQFF.